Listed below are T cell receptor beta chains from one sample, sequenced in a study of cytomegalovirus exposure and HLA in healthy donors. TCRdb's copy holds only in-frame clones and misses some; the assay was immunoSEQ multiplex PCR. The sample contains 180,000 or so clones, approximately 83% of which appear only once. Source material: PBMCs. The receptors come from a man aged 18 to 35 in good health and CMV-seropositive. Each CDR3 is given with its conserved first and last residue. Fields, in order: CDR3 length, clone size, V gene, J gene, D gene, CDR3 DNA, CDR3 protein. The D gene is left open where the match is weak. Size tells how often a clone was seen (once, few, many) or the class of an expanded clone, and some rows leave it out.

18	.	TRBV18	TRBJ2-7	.	TGTGCCAGCTCACCCCTGGGGCCAGGACCTTCCCACTACTACGAGCAGTACTTC	CASSPLGPGPSHYYEQYF
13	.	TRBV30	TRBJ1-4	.	TGTGCCTGGAGTGTAACAGGGACTGAAAAACTGTTTTTT	CAWSVTGTEKLFF
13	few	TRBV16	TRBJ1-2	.	TGTGCCAGCAGCCAATCTAGAGGGAATGGCTACACCTTC	CASSQSRGNGYTF
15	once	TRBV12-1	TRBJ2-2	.	TGTGCCAGCAGCCCCGGACAGATTTTCGCCGGGGAGCTGTTTTTT	CASSPGQIFAGELFF
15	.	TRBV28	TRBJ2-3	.	TGTGCCAGCAGTTTACTGGGGCTGGGCACAGATACGCAGTATTTT	CASSLLGLGTDTQYF
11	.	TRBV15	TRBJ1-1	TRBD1	TGTGCCACCAGCACGGACAGGGGAGCTTTCTTT	CATSTDRGAFF
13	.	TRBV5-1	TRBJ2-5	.	TGCGCCAGCAGCCCGGGTATCGGAGAGACCCAGTACTTC	CASSPGIGETQYF
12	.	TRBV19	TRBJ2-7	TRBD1	TGTGCCAGTAGTACGGACAGGCGCGAGCAGTACTTC	CASSTDRREQYF
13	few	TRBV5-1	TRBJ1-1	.	TGCGCCAGCGCCGGGGGGGAAGGCACTGAAGCTTTCTTT	CASAGGEGTEAFF
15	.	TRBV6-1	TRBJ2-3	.	TGTGCCAGCAGTCCCCCGGGAAATTTCGCAGATACGCAGTATTTT	CASSPPGNFADTQYF
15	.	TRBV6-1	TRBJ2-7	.	TGTGCCAGCAGTTCTCTCTGGCGGACTCTCGGCGAGCAGTACTTC	CASSSLWRTLGEQYF
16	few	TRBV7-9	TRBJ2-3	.	TGTGCCAGCAGCTTAGTTGCGGGGTCTAGCACAGATACGCAGTATTTT	CASSLVAGSSTDTQYF
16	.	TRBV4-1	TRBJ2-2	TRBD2	TGCGCCAGCAGCCCGCGGGAGGGGTCCAACACCGGGGAGCTGTTTTTT	CASSPREGSNTGELFF
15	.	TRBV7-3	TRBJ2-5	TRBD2	TGTGCCAGCAGCGAAAGCGGGGGGATCCAAGAGACCCAGTACTTC	CASSESGGIQETQYF
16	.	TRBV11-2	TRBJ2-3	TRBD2	TGTGCCAGCAGCTCGGGACTAGCGGGGATCACAGATACGCAGTATTTT	CASSSGLAGITDTQYF
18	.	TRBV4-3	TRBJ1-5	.	TGCGCCAGCAGCCAAGATCCCAGCCCGGGATCCAGCAATCAGCCCCAGCATTTT	CASSQDPSPGSSNQPQHF
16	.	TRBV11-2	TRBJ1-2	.	TGTGCCAGCAGCTTAGGTCGGGACACCTACAACTATGGCTACACCTTC	CASSLGRDTYNYGYTF
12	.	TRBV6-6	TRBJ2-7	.	TGTGCCAGCGGAACAGGGTTCGACGAGCAGTACTTC	CASGTGFDEQYF
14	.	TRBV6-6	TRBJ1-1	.	TGTGCCAGCAGTTACTCCAGGGCCAACACTGAAGCTTTCTTT	CASSYSRANTEAFF
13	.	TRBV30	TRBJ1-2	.	TGTGCCTGGAGTAATCGAGGGCTCTATGGCTACACCTTC	CAWSNRGLYGYTF
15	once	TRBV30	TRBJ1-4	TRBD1	TGTGCCTGGAATAGTCGGGACAGGGTGGTTGGAAAACTGTTTTTT	CAWNSRDRVVGKLFF
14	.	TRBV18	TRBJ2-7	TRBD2	TGTGCCAGCTCACCAGCGGGGGGGTCCTACGAGCAGTACTTC	CASSPAGGSYEQYF
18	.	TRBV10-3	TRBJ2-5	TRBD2	TGTGCCATCACCATGGGACTAGCTCATATTGGTCGTCAAGAGACCCAGTACTTC	CAITMGLAHIGRQETQYF
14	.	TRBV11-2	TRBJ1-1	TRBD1	TGTGCCAGCAGCCAGACAGGGGGCGGAGGTGAAGCTTTCTTT	CASSQTGGGGEAFF
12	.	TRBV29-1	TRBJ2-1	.	TGCAGCGTTGAAGATCGGACGGGGAGTAGCTTCTTC	CSVEDRTGSSFF
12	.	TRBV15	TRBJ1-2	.	TGTGCCACCAGCGTCAGGGTAGGTGGCTACACCTTC	CATSVRVGGYTF
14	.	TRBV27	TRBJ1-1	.	TGTGCCAGCAGTTTATCGAGGTCGGTCACTGAAGCTTTCTTT	CASSLSRSVTEAFF
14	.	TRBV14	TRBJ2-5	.	TGTGCCAGCAGCCGGAGACAGTCGTGGGAGACCCAGTACTTC	CASSRRQSWETQYF
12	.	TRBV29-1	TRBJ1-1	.	TGCAGCGTTGAAGGCAGGAACACTGAAGCTTTCTTT	CSVEGRNTEAFF
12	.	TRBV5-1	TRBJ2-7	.	TGCGCCAGCAGCCTCCGTCCCTACGAGCAGTACTTC	CASSLRPYEQYF
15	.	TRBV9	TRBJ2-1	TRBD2	TGTGCCAGCACCCTCGGAGCGGGGGGGCCCAATGAGCAGTTCTTC	CASTLGAGGPNEQFF
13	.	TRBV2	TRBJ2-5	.	TGTGCCAGCAAATATAGAACCCAAGAGACCCAGTACTTC	CASKYRTQETQYF
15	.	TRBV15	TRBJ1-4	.	TGTGCCACCAGCAGAGACAGGACAACTAATGAAAAACTGTTTTTT	CATSRDRTTNEKLFF
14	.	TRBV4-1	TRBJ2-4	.	TGCGCCAGCAGCCCCCAGGCGGGGAAAAACATTCAGTACTTC	CASSPQAGKNIQYF
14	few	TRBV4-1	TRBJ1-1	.	TGCGCCAGCAGCCACAGCGGGGAGAACACTGAAGCTTTCTTT	CASSHSGENTEAFF
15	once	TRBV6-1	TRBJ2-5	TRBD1	TGTGCCAGCAGTGAGCCTACAGGGGGCATCGAGACCCAGTACTTC	CASSEPTGGIETQYF
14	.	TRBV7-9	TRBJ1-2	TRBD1	TGTGCCAGCAGCCTGGGACAGACCTCCGATGGCTACACCTTC	CASSLGQTSDGYTF
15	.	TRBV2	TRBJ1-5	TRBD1	TGTGCCAGCCAACCCCGACAGGGTACCAATCAGCCCCAGCATTTT	CASQPRQGTNQPQHF
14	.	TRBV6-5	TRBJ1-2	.	TGTGCCAGCAGTTACGGGGCCGGGAACTATGGCTACACCTTC	CASSYGAGNYGYTF
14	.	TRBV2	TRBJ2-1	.	TGTGCCAGCCGAAGCCCGTCACTTCTACATGAGCAGTTCTTC	CASRSPSLLHEQFF
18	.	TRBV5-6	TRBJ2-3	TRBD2	TGTGCCAGCAGCTCTTTATCGGGACTAGCGGGGCGCACAGATACGCAGTATTTT	CASSSLSGLAGRTDTQYF
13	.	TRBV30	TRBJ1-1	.	TGTGCCTGGAGTACACGGGGGAACACTGAAGCTTTCTTT	CAWSTRGNTEAFF
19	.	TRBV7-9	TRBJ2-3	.	TGTGCCAGCAGCCCATATGTGGCCCCCCCGGGGGGCCTAGCAGATACGCAGTATTTT	CASSPYVAPPGGLADTQYF
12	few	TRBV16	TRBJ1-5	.	TGTGCCAGCACGAAACAGGGCAAGCCCCAGCATTTT	CASTKQGKPQHF
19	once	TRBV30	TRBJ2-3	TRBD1	TGTGCCTGGAAACACCGGGACAGGGGGATCCCCAGGGCCACAGATACGCAGTATTTT	CAWKHRDRGIPRATDTQYF
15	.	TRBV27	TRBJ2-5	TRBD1	TGTGCCAGCAGCGGACCGGGACAGTTGTCTCGGACCCAGTACTTC	CASSGPGQLSRTQYF
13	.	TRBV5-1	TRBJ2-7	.	TGCGCCAGCAGCTTGGCCGTCTCCCACGAGCAGTACTTC	CASSLAVSHEQYF
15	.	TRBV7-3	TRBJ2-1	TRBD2	TGTGCCAGCAGCCCCATAGCGGGGGAGTTCAATGAGCAGTTCTTC	CASSPIAGEFNEQFF
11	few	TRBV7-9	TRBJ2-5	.	TGTGCCAGCAGCTCGGGGGAGACCCAGTACTTC	CASSSGETQYF
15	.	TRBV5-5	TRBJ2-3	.	TGTGCCAGCAGCTTTGTCGCTAGCAGGACAGATACGCAGTATTTT	CASSFVASRTDTQYF
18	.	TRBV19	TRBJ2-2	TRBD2	TGTGCCCCCTATATGGGCACTAGCGGGGGCCCCAACACCGGGGAGCTGTTTTTT	CAPYMGTSGGPNTGELFF